This TCR beta chain was profiled in a study of cytomegalovirus exposure and HLA in healthy donors. Measured with immunoSEQ multiplex PCR; TCRdb has only the in-frame clones, and not every one. This table has approximately 54,000 clones, over 85% appearing once. The length of the CDR3 is 14 residues. V lost 7 bases and J 2 bases, leaving 15 bases between the germline ends. Germline V gene sequence: CDR1 MNHEY, CDR2 SVGAGI. The chain combines TRBV6-5 with TRBJ2-7; D is perhaps TRBD1 (7 bases). The material sequenced was PBMCs. This receptor was identified in a woman aged 18-29 years in good health and CMV-seropositive. The CDR3 nucleotides read TGTGCCAGCACCGGAGGGGGCCCCCCCTACGAGCAGTACTTC. Encoded protein: CASTGGGPPYEQYF.